This T cell receptor beta chain appears in the sequencing data of a study of T cell repertoires in cytomegalovirus infection. Study at large: It was the public TCR beta signatures that indicated both CMV infection and matching HLA type. Whole-study findings and limits: Carriage of CMV together with the relevant HLA was identifiable through cumulative public TCR beta family frequency.

TCRdb ran MiXCR on the reads and lists one entry per CDR3 protein. The data hold about 740,000 distinct CDR3 sequences, with under 40% observed a single time. This CDR3 region has 12 residues. CDR1 and CDR2 (germline): SEHNR, FQNEAQ (reference sequence). V lost 11 bases and J lost 3, with 13 bases in between. Details on this clonotype: Its antigen is still unknown.

This sequence joins TRBV7-9 and TRBJ1-2, with D perhaps TRBD1 (6 bases). This clonotype was obtained from a human donor in good health (CMV status not recorded). Some clones in this sample may be carry-over from other donors' samples. Sequencing was performed on PBMCs. The CDR3 nucleotides are TGTGCCCAGGGGAGGAGGGACTATGGCTACACCTTC. Its translation is CAQGRRDYGYTF.